Listed below are T cell receptor beta chains from one sample, sequenced in a study of early T cells in non-severe SARS-CoV-2 infection. TCRdb reprocessed the 5' RACE reads with MiXCR, giving one entry per CDR3 protein. The sample shows approximately 120,000 distinct CDR3 sequences, approximately 15% of them seen only once. The material sequenced was whole blood. The source is an adult who was a healthcare worker with PCR-confirmed SARS-CoV-2 infection or an uninfected control (not recorded which). Each CDR3 is given with its conserved first and last residue. D genes are given only for firm matches. Clone size is shown for a subset of rows, as once, few, many or a class of expanded clone.

size	J	V	D	DNA	CDR3
many	TRBJ2-5	TRBV11-3	TRBD1	TGTGCCAGCAGCTTTGGACAGGGAGAGACCCAGTACTTC	CASSFGQGETQYF
few	TRBJ1-2	TRBV28	TRBD1	TGTGCCAGCAGTGCGGGGACAGTTCTATATGGCTACACCTTC	CASSAGTVLYGYTF
.	TRBJ2-1	TRBV30	.	TGTGCCTGGAGTGTGGGTCAGGGAAGCTTCGCCAATGAGCAGTTCTTC	CAWSVGQGSFANEQFF
.	TRBJ1-3	TRBV7-9	.	TGTGCCAGCAGCTTAGTTGGGGGCCGGGTCTCTGGAAACACCATATATTTT	CASSLVGGRVSGNTIYF
.	TRBJ2-1	TRBV5-1	.	TGCGCCTCCCGGGAGCAGGCATCTCCCTACAATGAGCAGTTCTTC	CASREQASPYNEQFF
few	TRBJ1-5	TRBV12-3/TRBV12-4	.	TGTGCCAGCAGTTTAGCAGGGTCCGGGGGGATCAATCAGCCCCAGCATTTT	CASSLAGSGGINQPQHF
many	TRBJ1-2	TRBV7-9	TRBD1	TGTGCCAGCAGCACGACAGGGGGCGGCTATGGCTACACCTTC	CASSTTGGGYGYTF
.	TRBJ2-3	TRBV2	.	TGTGCCAGCAGTGAAGTCTATGTCCGGGGGGCCACAGATACGCAGTATTTT	CASSEVYVRGATDTQYF
few	TRBJ2-1	TRBV29-1	.	TGCAGCGTTGATCCGGGACTGGGGAATGAGCAGTTCTTC	CSVDPGLGNEQFF
few	TRBJ2-7	TRBV10-2	.	TGCGCCAGCAACAGCAAGGGACACCTCTCCTACGAGCAGTACTTC	CASNSKGHLSYEQYF
few	TRBJ1-5	TRBV18	.	TGTGCCAGCTCACCGGATAATCAGCCCCAGCATTTT	CASSPDNQPQHF
few	TRBJ1-6	TRBV20-1	.	TGCAGTGCTAGAGAAGGACAGAGGGTCTATAATTCACCCCTCCACTTT	CSAREGQRVYNSPLHF